A single sample gave rise to the 21 T cell receptor beta chains below, sequenced in a study of T cells in Graves' hyperthyroidism and ophthalmopathy. TCR beta CDR3 regions were amplified from RNA transcripts. First-round RT-PCR of the TCR CDR3 relied on the HTBI primer set. TCRdb passed the multiplex PCR reads through MiXCR, listing each CDR3 protein once. Of approximately 600,000 distinct CDR3 sequences in the sample, 13% to 15% were seen once. The sequenced sample consisted of blood. These receptors all stem from a woman aged 18-29 years with Graves' ophthalmopathy.

This chain joins TRBV20-1 and TRBJ2-4; 9 nucleotides line up with TRBD2. CDR1 is DFQATT, CDR2 SNEGSKA, per germline (reference sequence). V dropped 1 base and J dropped 6; count of bases not matched to a gene: 19. The CDR3 is 19 residues long. CDR3 DNA sequence: TGCAGTGCTAGAGCCCTGTGGGCTAGCGGGGAGAAGAGGGGAAACATTCAGTACTTC. This translates into CSARALWASGEKRGNIQYF.

This clonotype was observed a single time. The chain employs TRBV12-5 and TRBJ1-2; 7 bases agree with TRBD1. CDR1 LGHNT and CDR2 FRNRAP come from the germline V gene. Losses at the gene ends were 5 bases for V and 4 bases for J; bases not matched to a gene: 16. The CDR3 consists of 17 residues. CDR3 in amino acids: CASGALFFPGQTYGYTF. The CDR3 DNA reads TGTGCTAGTGGTGCCCTCTTTTTCCCGGGACAGACCTATGGCTACACCTTC.

This clonotype has a handful of counts. The CDR3 DNA reads TGCAGTGCTAGAGTTTCGACTAGCGGGAGGGCCGATGAGCAGTTCTTC. It translates to CSARVSTSGRADEQFF. The chain couples TRBV20-1 to TRBJ2-1; 14 positions match TRBD2. Losses at the gene ends were 1 base for V and 8 bases for J; bases not matched to a gene: 7. Germline V gives CDR1 DFQATT, CDR2 SNEGSKA (reference sequence). The length of the CDR3 is 16 residues.

In its sample, this clonotype was seen a few times. The chain combines TRBV18 with TRBJ2-3, with D uncertain. Germline loops: CDR1 KGHSH, CDR2 LQKENI. V lost 5 bases and J 4 bases, leaving 13 bases between the germline ends. CDR3 length equals 14 residues. Here the CDR3 reads CASSSPTSPDTQYF. CDR3 nucleotides: TGTGCCAGCTCATCCCCCACCAGCCCAGATACGCAGTATTTT.

This chain links TRBV7-9 with TRBJ2-7; D assignment may be TRBD1 or TRBD2 (5 bases each). The germline V and J ends were trimmed by 1 base and 5 bases, with 9 bases remaining between them. The germline CDR1 and CDR2 sequences are SEHNR and FQNEAQ (reference sequence). There are 13 residues in the CDR3. CDR3 sequence (DNA): TGTGCCAGCAGCTTAGTGGGGACGAACGAGCAGTACTTC. This translates into CASSLVGTNEQYF.

This clonotype occurred many times. The DNA of the CDR3 is TGTGCCAGCAGCTTCACGGCCAGACTAGCGGGAGGGTTGAGCACCGGGGAGCTGTTTTTT. This sequence encodes CASSFTARLAGGLSTGELFF. This chain joins TRBV11-2 and TRBJ2-2, with 14 bases fitting TRBD2. CDR1 SGHAT and CDR2 FQNNGV come from the germline V gene. The CDR3 has 20 amino acids. V trimming: 3 bases; J trimming: 4 bases; junction bases outside the gene matches: 13.

This clonotype appeared many times. V is TRBV6-6 and J is TRBJ2-5; D might be TRBD1 (8 bases). The ends were cut back, 1 base at V and 4 bases at J, with 19 bases in the middle. CDR1 MNHNY and CDR2 SVGAGI come from the germline V gene (reference sequence). CDR3 length equals 17 residues. CDR3 DNA: TGTGCCAGCAGTTACTGGGCAGCGACAGGGGAGGGAGAGACCCAGTACTTC. Translating it yields CASSYWAATGEGETQYF.

This clonotype occurred many times. V and J are TRBV20-1 and TRBJ2-7; no reliable D call. CDR3 length: 16 amino acids. V shed 5 bases and J shed 2 bases, with 22 bases lying between them. The germline CDR1 and CDR2 sequences are DFQATT and SNEGSKA (reference sequence). This chain's CDR3 is CSAGPWDNPGAYEQYF. The CDR3 DNA sequence: TGCAGTGCTGGCCCCTGGGATAACCCTGGAGCCTACGAGCAGTACTTC.

This clonotype was detected a few times. This sequence joins TRBV10-3 and TRBJ2-2, with TRBD2 identical over 8 bases. CDR1 and CDR2 from the germline V gene are ENHRY and SYGVKD. J gave up 2 bases and V 6 bases, and 2 bases lay outside the gene matches. The CDR3 loop spans 14 amino acids. The CDR3 DNA is TGTGCCATCAGAAGCGGGAGTAACACCGGGGAGCTGTTTTTT. This sequence encodes CAIRSGSNTGELFF.

The chain is built from TRBV7-9 and TRBJ2-1; TRBD2 might be the D (5 bases). The germline V gene encodes CDR1 SEHNR and CDR2 FQNEAQ (reference sequence). The length of the CDR3 is 16 residues. The V end lost 2 bases, the J end lost 4 bases, and 15 bases lay between the germline ends. The CDR3 nucleotides read TGTGCCAGCAGCTTACAACGGGGTGGGTGGTACAATGAGCAGTTCTTC. This translates into CASSLQRGGWYNEQFF.

This clonotype came up many times. V and J are TRBV7-3 and TRBJ1-1; 7 nucleotides match TRBD1. Unmatched junction bases numbered 0, after V lost 0 bases and J lost 5 bases. The CDR3 contains 13 residues. CDR1 is SGHTA, CDR2 FQGTGA, per germline. The chain's CDR3 is CASSLTRGTEAFF. CDR3 bases: TGTGCCAGCAGCTTAACCAGGGGGACTGAAGCTTTCTTT.

Of note for this clonotype: It is likely a read error, because the conserved phenylalanine at the end of the CDR3 is missing. V usage is TRBV20-1 and J usage is TRBJ2-1, with TRBD2 identical over 15 bases. Germline V CDR1 and CDR2: DFQATT, SNEGSKA (reference sequence). V lost 3 bases to trimming and J lost 4 bases; unmatched junction nucleotides: 19. CDR3 length: 21 residues. The CDR3 region is CSARGGQSGTSGRRDYNEQFL. CDR3 sequence (DNA): TGCAGTGCTAGGGGAGGACAATCCGGGACTAGCGGGAGGCGAGATTACAATGAGCAGTTCTTA.

This clonotype was recorded many times. The chain uses TRBV27 and TRBJ2-7, with D perhaps TRBD1 (6 bases). This CDR3 region has 15 residues. The germline V gene has CDR1 MNHEY and CDR2 SMNVEV (reference sequence). V was cut by 4 bases and J by 2 bases, with 15 bases left in between. This chain's CDR3 is CASSSPPRGTYEQYF. CDR3 DNA sequence: TGTGCCAGCAGTTCACCACCCAGGGGTACCTACGAGCAGTACTTC.

This clonotype has just a few counts. This rearrangement joins TRBV4-3 to TRBJ2-7; 9 nucleotides line up with TRBD1. With 0 bases clipped from V and 7 bases from J, the junction kept 7 bases outside the gene matches. Per germline, CDR1 LGHNA and CDR2 YSLEER. CDR3 length equals 15 residues. The CDR3 region is CASSQDAQGAREQYF. CDR3 in DNA: TGCGCCAGCAGCCAAGACGCACAGGGGGCGAGGGAGCAGTACTTC.

This clonotype was recorded at least ten times. The V and J genes are TRBV20-1 and TRBJ2-7; D is unresolved. The germline gives CDR1 DFQATT, CDR2 SNEGSKA (reference sequence). The CDR3 is made up of 14 amino acids. V gave up 0 bases and J gave up 5 bases, with 14 bases separating them. Here the CDR3 reads CSARDLTGSNEQYF. The CDR3 bases are TGCAGTGCTAGAGATCTTACTGGTTCAAACGAGCAGTACTTC.

This clonotype was detected a few times. V gene TRBV19 combines with J gene TRBJ1-1; D might be TRBD1 (5 bases). The CDR3 totals 15 residues. Trimming removed 6 bases at V and 1 base at J, with 15 bases between. Germline V lookup: CDR1 LNHDA, CDR2 SQIVND (reference sequence). The CDR3 bases are TGTGCCAGTAGGGACGGGGCAGGAGCGAACACTGAAGCTTTCTTT. Translating gives CASRDGAGANTEAFF. The full variable domain, with the rest looked up from reference TRBV19 and TRBJ1-1, is DGGITQSPKYLFRKEGQNVTLSCEQNLNHDAMYWYRQDPGQGLRLIYYSQIVNDFQKGDIAEGYSVSREKKESFPLTVTSAQKNPTAFYLCASRDGAGANTEAFFGQGTRLTVV.

Ten or more counts support this clonotype. The chain employs TRBV20-1 and TRBJ2-7, with 8 bases lining up with TRBD2. The CDR3 loop spans 15 amino acids. From germline, CDR1 is DFQATT and CDR2 SNEGSKA (reference sequence). Losses at the gene ends were 3 bases for V and 3 bases for J; bases not matched to a gene: 10. The chain's CDR3 is CSARGAGTSLYEQYF. In DNA, the CDR3 is TGCAGTGCTAGGGGGGCAGGGACTAGTCTCTACGAGCAGTACTTC.

This clonotype was found many times. V is TRBV18 and J is TRBJ2-5; D uncertain. Germline lookup yields CDR1 KGHSH and CDR2 LQKENI. Deletions cut 1 base from V and 3 bases from J, with 6 bases between. There are 13 residues in the CDR3. CDR3 amino acids: CASSPQAKETQYF. The DNA for the CDR3 is TGTGCCAGCTCACCACAAGCCAAAGAGACCCAGTACTTC.

The table lists this clonotype with many counts. The rearrangement joins TRBV5-1 to TRBJ1-5; tentative D call: TRBD1 (5 bases). CDR1 and CDR2 from the germline V gene are SGHRS and YFSETQ. The CDR3 is 15 residues long. The V end lost 1 base, the J end lost 0 bases, and 8 bases lay between the germline ends. Written as DNA, the CDR3 is TGCGCCAGCAGCTTGCAGGGTTATAGCAATCAGCCCCAGCATTTT. Translation: CASSLQGYSNQPQHF. Complete variable domain (other parts from reference TRBV5-1 and TRBJ1-5): KAGVTQTPRYLIKTRGQQVTLSCSPISGHRSVSWYQQTPGQGLQFLFEYFSETQRNKGNFPGRFSGRQFSNSRSEMNVSTLELGDSALYLCASSLQGYSNQPQHFGDGTRLSIL.

This clonotype was seen more than once but under ten times. The chain carries TRBV9 and TRBJ2-5, with 10 bases matching TRBD2. The CDR3 sequence is 16 residues long. V was clipped by 0 bases and J by 2 bases; unmatched bases: 4. CDR1 is SGDLS, CDR2 YYNGEE, per germline. CDR3 residues: CASSVGASGRQETQYF. CDR3 in DNA: TGTGCCAGCAGCGTAGGCGCTAGCGGGAGACAAGAGACCCAGTACTTC.

This clonotype was picked up many times. The J gene is TRBJ2-7, the V gene TRBV28; D is unresolved. Trimming stripped 11 bases from V and 4 bases from J, with 12 bases between. This CDR3 contains 11 residues. Germline V CDR1 and CDR2: MDHEN, SYDVKM. The DNA for the CDR3 is TGTGCCCTAGGGCCCGATTACGAGCAGTACTTC. Its protein product is CALGPDYEQYF.